A single sample is the source of the 6 T cell receptor beta chains below, sequenced in a study of blood T cell repertoires in COVID-19. TCRdb's copy holds only in-frame clones and misses some; the assay was immunoSEQ multiplex PCR. The data contain approximately 170,000 clones, approximately 91% of them singletons. Sequenced material: peripheral blood. The receptors derive from a young man with COVID-19, enrolled during active disease.

This clone came up once. This chain uses TRBV7-2 with TRBJ2-7, with D possibly matching TRBD1 (6 bases). The CDR3 consists of 13 residues. V gave up 4 bases and J gave up 4 bases, with 11 bases separating them. Looked up from germline, CDR1 is SGHTA and CDR2 is FQGNSA. The CDR3 DNA follows: TGTGCCAGCAGCTCCGGACAGCCTTACGAGCAGTACTTC. Translation: CASSSGQPYEQYF.

This chain links TRBV27 with TRBJ1-2; perhaps TRBD1 as D (5 bases). The germline V gene encodes CDR1 MNHEY and CDR2 SMNVEV (reference sequence). Deletions cut 2 bases from V and 6 bases from J, with 22 bases between. The CDR3 totals 17 residues. This chain's CDR3 is CASSLRSLTDTWHGYTF. The DNA for the CDR3 is TGTGCCAGCAGTTTAAGGTCCCTGACAGACACGTGGCATGGCTACACCTTC.

The DNA of the CDR3 is TGTGCCAGCTCACCGACGGGTTATAGCAATCAGCCCCAGCATTTT. It yields the protein CASSPTGYSNQPQHF. The chain joins TRBV18 to TRBJ1-5; D gene uncertain. The CDR3 runs 15 residues. The germline CDR1 and CDR2 sequences are KGHSH and LQKENI. V gave up 3 bases and J gave up 0 bases, with 9 bases separating them.

J is TRBJ1-1 and V is TRBV19; the D is unclear. The CDR3 totals 14 residues. Trimming pared 0 bases from V and 1 base from J, leaving 6 bases between. CDR1 LNHDA and CDR2 SQIVND come from the germline V gene (reference sequence). The CDR3, as DNA: TGTGCCAGTAGTATAGAGGAGCGGAACACTGAAGCTTTCTTT. Its translation: CASSIEERNTEAFF.

The chain recombines TRBV19 with TRBJ2-7; D is unclear. Trimming removed 3 bases at V and 5 bases at J, with 11 bases between. The CDR3 is 13 residues long. Germline V gene sequence: CDR1 LNHDA, CDR2 SQIVND (reference sequence). The CDR3 spells CASSIKKRDEQYF. CDR3 coding DNA: TGTGCCAGTAGTATCAAAAAACGGGACGAGCAGTACTTC.

Here the CDR3 reads CASSPSGTPYEQYF. CDR3 DNA sequence: TGCGCCAGCAGTCCTAGCGGGACCCCCTACGAGCAGTACTTC. The V call is TRBV4-1, the J call TRBJ2-7; 9 positions agree with TRBD2. The trim removed 6 bases at V and 2 bases at J, leaving 5 bases unmatched. CDR3 length: 14 residues. Per the germline V gene, CDR1 is MGHRA and CDR2 is YSYEKL.